These 21 T cell receptor beta chains came from one sample sequenced in a study of blood T cells in healthy people across ages. A sample-barcoded 5' primer and a J-beta primer mix were used in a second PCR of about 6 to 11 cycles. TCRdb reprocessed the 5' RACE reads with MiXCR, giving one entry per CDR3 protein. The data contain hundreds of thousands of distinct CDR3 sequences, about 32% of them seen just once; the ten biggest clones take up 15%. The sample comprised blood. All receptors come from an elderly woman in good health.

The chain uses TRBV7-8 and TRBJ2-2; 11 bases are a match to TRBD2. The CDR3 is made up of 19 amino acids. V gave up 5 bases and J gave up 2 bases; unmatched junction bases: 13. Per germline, CDR1 SGHVS and CDR2 FQNEAQ. The CDR3 protein is CASSPLGSGGAANTGELFF. CDR3 in DNA: TGTGCCAGCAGCCCCCTAGGTAGCGGGGGGGCTGCCAACACCGGGGAGCTGTTTTTT.

V gene TRBV24-1 combines with J gene TRBJ2-1; D assignment may be TRBD1 or TRBD2 (5 bases each). This CDR3 comprises 17 residues. V gave up 1 base and J gave up 4 bases, with 16 bases separating them. Germline V gene sequence: CDR1 KGHDR, CDR2 SFDVKD. The CDR3 DNA reads TGTGCCACCAGTGATTTAGTTCGGGGCGGCACTTACAATGAGCAGTTCTTC. It translates to CATSDLVRGGTYNEQFF.

As regards this clonotype: A much larger clone sits a single nucleotide away, making a read error possible. The chain recombines TRBV28 with TRBJ2-1, with D perhaps TRBD1 (5 bases). The CDR3 has 13 amino acids. The germline V gene encodes CDR1 MDHEN and CDR2 SYDVKM. The germline V and J ends were trimmed by 9 bases and 6 bases, with 15 bases remaining between them. This CDR3 is CASLNPQGNEQFF. CDR3 in DNA: TGTGCCAGTTTGAATCCTCAGGGCAATGAGCAGTTCTTC.

This clonotype was recorded at least ten times. This chain links TRBV6-6 with TRBJ2-7; D call uncertain. CDR3 size: 15 residues. V lost 0 bases and J 0 bases, leaving 9 bases between the germline ends. Germline assignment: CDR1 MNHNY and CDR2 SVGAGI (reference sequence). CDR3: CASSYSNAVSYEQYF. In DNA, the CDR3 is TGTGCCAGCAGTTACTCGAATGCAGTCTCCTACGAGCAGTACTTC.

Many counts were recorded for this clonotype. The gene calls are TRBV11-2 and TRBJ1-4, with D tentatively TRBD1 (6 bases). Trimming stripped 2 bases from V and 10 bases from J, with 20 bases between. From germline, CDR1 is SGHAT and CDR2 FQNNGV. The CDR3 contains 16 residues. The DNA for the CDR3 is TGTGCCAGCAGCTTAATGCGGGGACAAGGCTCCGGAAAACTGTTTTTT. It encodes CASSLMRGQGSGKLFF.

This clonotype occurred many times. The chain combines TRBV6-6 with TRBJ2-2; TRBD1 matches at 7 bases. V shed 4 bases and J 3 bases; nucleotides not matched to a gene: 5. Germline loops: CDR1 MNHNY, CDR2 SVGAGI (reference sequence). The length of the CDR3 is 15 residues. CDR3 sequence reads: CASSFLTGDTGELFF. CDR3 bases: TGTGCCAGCAGTTTCCTAACAGGGGACACCGGGGAGCTGTTTTTT.

V gene TRBV7-3 combines with J gene TRBJ2-2; D may be TRBD2 (5 bases). Germline assignment: CDR1 SGHTA and CDR2 FQGTGA. V gave up 5 bases and J gave up 5 bases, with 12 bases separating them. The CDR3 runs to 14 residues. CDR3 residues: CASSPRTSTGELFF. The DNA for the CDR3 is TGTGCCAGCAGCCCCCGGACTTCAACCGGGGAGCTGTTTTTT.

This clonotype was detected many times. This chain joins TRBV12-3 or TRBV12-4 and TRBJ1-2, with 7 positions matching TRBD1. V was pared by 2 bases and J by 8 bases, with 11 bases of the junction left unmatched. The CDR3 totals 15 residues. CDR3 region: CASSLSARQGGGYTF. Here the CDR3 DNA reads TGTGCCAGCAGTTTATCGGCCCGCCAGGGGGGCGGCTACACCTTC.

Ten or more counts support this clonotype. The rearrangement uses TRBV5-8 and TRBJ2-3, with 9 bases that match TRBD2. J was trimmed by 6 bases and V by 1 base; bases with no gene match: 6. The CDR3 consists of 15 residues. Germline V gives CDR1 SGHTS, CDR2 YDEGEE. CDR3 in amino acids: CASSLKTSGRDTQYF. The DNA of the CDR3 is TGTGCCAGCAGCTTGAAGACTAGCGGTCGCGATACGCAGTATTTT.

This clonotype was seen repeatedly, ten times or more. This chain connects TRBV5-1 to TRBJ2-2; perhaps TRBD2 as D (6 bases). Trimming removed 3 bases at V and 5 bases at J, with 11 bases between. Germline V gene sequence: CDR1 SGHRS, CDR2 YFSETQ. CDR3 size: 14 residues. CDR3 coding DNA: TGCGCCAGCAGCTGGGACTCTAGTACCGGGGAGCTGTTTTTT. Translation: CASSWDSSTGELFF.

This clonotype was seen at least ten times. This sequence joins TRBV7-2 and TRBJ1-2, with a tentative D call TRBD1 (6 bases). The CDR3 extends over 12 amino acids. Germline CDR1 is SGHTA and CDR2 is FQGNSA. The V end was cut by 7 bases, the J end by 4 bases, with 10 bases between. The chain's CDR3 is CASKGGAYGYTF. The CDR3 DNA reads TGTGCCAGCAAGGGGGGGGCCTATGGCTACACCTTC.

The chain employs TRBV7-6 and TRBJ2-1; 7 bases align to TRBD2. There are 16 residues in the CDR3. V gave up 4 bases and J gave up 7 bases; unmatched junction bases: 13. From germline, CDR1 is SGHVS and CDR2 FNYEAQ. The DNA for the CDR3 is TGTGCCAGCAGCTCGTTGAGGGAGGGAACTACAAATGAGCAGTTCTTC. This codes for CASSSLREGTTNEQFF.

This clonotype was seen at least ten times. The rearrangement joins TRBV12-3 or TRBV12-4 to TRBJ2-5, with D possibly matching TRBD1 (7 bases). With 6 bases removed from V and 11 bases from J, the gap between germline ends came to 19 bases. The CDR3 consists of 13 residues. The CDR3 region has the DNA TGTGCCAGCAGCCCGACAGGGACGGGGGAGCAGTACTTC. Residues: CASSPTGTGEQYF.

V usage is TRBV9 and J usage is TRBJ1-4; no clear D gene. Trimming cost V 2 bases and J 8 bases, with 7 bases left between them. The CDR3 is made up of 12 amino acids. Germline V CDR1 and CDR2: SGDLS, YYNGEE. The chain's CDR3 is CASSVIGEKLFF. CDR3 nucleotide sequence: TGTGCCAGCAGCGTGATCGGGGAAAAACTGTTTTTT.

There are a few counts of this clonotype. A read error is possible here, since a much larger clone lies one base away. For the CDR3, the DNA is TGTGCCAGCAGCTTCGTGGGTGGTTACAATGAGCAGTACTTC. Amino acids: CASSFVGGYNEQYF. This sequence joins TRBV7-2 and TRBJ2-5; D is uncertain. This CDR3 spans 14 amino acids. Germline V gene lookup returns CDR1 SGHTA and CDR2 FQGNSA. V was pared by 3 bases and J by 11 bases, with 19 bases between.

Turning to this clonotype: A clone one base away is much larger, so this may be a read error. The rearrangement links TRBV18 to TRBJ2-1; D is possibly TRBD1 (5 bases). V lost 9 bases to trimming and J lost 6 bases, with 12 bases between them. This CDR3 region has 12 residues. Germline assignment: CDR1 KGHSH and CDR2 LQKENI. CDR3 amino acids: CASKGVGNEQFF. The DNA of the CDR3 is TGTGCCAGTAAAGGGGTTGGCAATGAGCAGTTCTTC.

This clonotype occurred many times. The chain has TRBV20-1 and TRBJ1-2, with 8 bases that match TRBD1. The CDR3 extends over 15 amino acids. Germline CDR1 is DFQATT and CDR2 is SNEGSKA (reference sequence). With 0 bases clipped from V and 7 bases from J, the junction kept 10 bases outside the gene matches. The CDR3 sequence: CSARDGRYRGAGYTF. In DNA, the CDR3 is TGCAGTGCTAGAGATGGACGATACAGGGGGGCTGGCTACACCTTC.

A word on this clonotype: A much more abundant neighbour one base away suggests this may be a read error. The rearrangement links TRBV6-1 to TRBJ2-3; TRBD2 agrees at 9 bases. CDR1 is MNHNS, CDR2 SASEGT, per germline. The CDR3 has 14 amino acids. CDR3 sequence: CASRRLAATDAQYF. The CDR3 DNA is TGTGCCAGCCGGCGACTAGCGGCCACAGATGCGCAGTATTTT.

CDR3 DNA: TGTGCCAGCAACGACTGGGGAGGTGAGCAGTTCTTC. Its protein is CASNDWGGEQFF. The J gene is TRBJ2-1, the V gene TRBV7-2; possibly TRBD2 for D (6 bases). The CDR3 is 12 residues long. The V gene's germline CDR1 is SGHTA and CDR2 FQGNSA. V lost 7 bases and J 9 bases, leaving 13 bases between the germline ends.

This clonotype has ten or more counts. The V call is TRBV20-1, the J call TRBJ1-6; D is possibly TRBD1 (5 bases). Deletions cut 5 bases from V and 8 bases from J, with 13 bases between. Germline CDR1 DFQATT, CDR2 SNEGSKA (reference sequence). The CDR3 has 13 amino acids. CDR3 nucleotide sequence: TGCAGTGCTGAAGGGCAGGGTTATTCACCCCTCCACTTT. It translates to CSAEGQGYSPLHF.

This clonotype turned up a few times. The chain couples TRBV5-1 to TRBJ2-5; TRBD1 matches at 7 bases. The CDR3 runs to 15 residues. Germline CDR1 and CDR2: SGHRS and YFSETQ. The junction had 9 bases not matched to a gene; V was cut back by 6 bases and J by 1 base. The CDR3 DNA is TGCGCCAGCACTCTACCGGGACAGATCCAAGAGACCCAGTACTTC. This sequence encodes CASTLPGQIQETQYF.